Sequencing of this T cell receptor (beta chain) was carried out in a study of T cell responses to AZD1222 COVID-19 vaccine. Study-wide background: Researchers grouped second doses given at about 4 or about 12 weeks into one pool.

Broader study findings: A mostly white British donor set with more females was recruited, and clonal diversity was possibly underestimated. Repertoires were obtained only post-peak T cell response. Within unmutated variant regions lay the reported targets of nearly half of spike-specific TCRs.

Sequencing was performed with immunoSEQ multiplex PCR; in TCRdb, only in-frame clones are kept and a portion is missing. The repertoire holds about 93,000 clones, with approximately 86% as singletons. Concerning this clone: Its antigen is unknown.

The receptor's source is an adult in good health. This material consisted of peripheral blood, taken on day 0 of AZD1222 vaccination.

The CDR3 spells CASSRTREETQYF. As DNA, the CDR3 is TGTGCCAGCAGCAGAACTAGGGAAGAGACCCAGTACTTC. J is TRBJ2-5 and V is TRBV2, with D possibly matching TRBD2 (5 bases). V lost 6 bases, J lost 3 bases, and 11 bases lay in between. This CDR3 has 13 amino acids. Germline values: CDR1 SNHLY, CDR2 FYNNEI.